This T cell receptor beta chain was captured in a study of cytomegalovirus exposure and HLA in healthy donors. 60 Vbeta and 13 Jbeta primers were used in PCR. The table came from immunoSEQ multiplex PCR; TCRdb's copy has only in-frame clones and leaves some out. The sample lists about 150,000 clones, roughly 76% occurring once. Germline CDR1 is SGHRS and CDR2 is YFSETQ. V was pared by 2 bases and J by 3 bases, with 17 bases between. The CDR3 covers 16 residues. The clonotype comes from a male donor in good health and CMV-seronegative. The sample comprised PBMCs. The chain combines TRBV5-1 with TRBJ1-1; unclear D gene. The DNA of the CDR3 is TGCGCCAGCAGCTTTCGGAGGGCGGGTGGGTACACTGAAGCTTTCTTT. This codes for CASSFRRAGGYTEAFF.